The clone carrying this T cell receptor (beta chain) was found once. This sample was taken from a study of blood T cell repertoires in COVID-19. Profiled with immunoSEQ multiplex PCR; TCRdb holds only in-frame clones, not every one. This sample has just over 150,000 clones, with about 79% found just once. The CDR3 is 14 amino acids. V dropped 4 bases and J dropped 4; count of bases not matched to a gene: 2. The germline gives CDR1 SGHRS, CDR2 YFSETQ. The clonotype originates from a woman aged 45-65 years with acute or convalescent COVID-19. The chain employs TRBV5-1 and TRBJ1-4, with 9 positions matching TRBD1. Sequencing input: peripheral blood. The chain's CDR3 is CASSGTGYNEKLFF. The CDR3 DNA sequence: TGCGCCAGCAGCGGGACAGGGTATAATGAAAAACTGTTTTTT.